This entry features one T cell receptor beta chain sequence. Assay: immunoSEQ multiplex PCR; the TCRdb copy retains only in-frame clones and omits some. This sample has around 150,000 clones, with about 88% found just once. These data originate in a study of blood T cell repertoires in COVID-19. Seattle-derived patients entered the study during active infection and were followed longitudinally. The origin of this receptor is a human donor with COVID-19, enrolled during active disease. The donor label of this sample is uncertain. The sample taken for sequencing was peripheral blood.

As DNA, the CDR3 is TGTGCCAGCAGCTTAGATGGTAGAGTTGGAAACACCATATATTTT. Translated, it gives CASSLDGRVGNTIYF. This chain uses TRBV11-3 with TRBJ1-3; D gene unclear. The ends were cut back, 0 bases at V and 3 bases at J, with 9 bases in the middle. This CDR3 comprises 15 residues. Germline loops: CDR1 SGHNT, CDR2 YENEEA.